This T cell receptor beta chain was identified in a study of blood T cell repertoires in COVID-19. Study background: From the United States, Italy and Spain came samples of acute and convalescent COVID-19. PBMCs, B-cell-depleted T cells, or T cells were the source of the cDNA or gDNA that made up the material.

Sequencing used immunoSEQ multiplex PCR; TCRdb keeps in-frame clones, though not all of them. The sample holds just under 40,000 clones, 87% seen once. Germline-derived CDR1 and CDR2 are SGHRS and YFSETQ. Trimming shortened V by 4 bases and J by 7 bases, and 17 bases separated the two germline ends. The length of the CDR3 is 14 residues. This receptor was obtained from a man aged 50-59 years with active or convalescent COVID-19. The chain carries TRBV5-1 and TRBJ1-2, with D possibly matching TRBD1 (5 bases). The sample taken for sequencing was peripheral blood. CDR3 sequence (DNA): TGCGCCAGCAGCCTCCGGGAGAGGGGACGTGGCTACACCTTC. This encodes CASSLRERGRGYTF.